Each of the 29 T cell receptor beta chains below was sequenced from the same sample in a study of blood T cell repertoires in COVID-19. Assay used: immunoSEQ multiplex PCR; TCRdb lists only in-frame clones, some missing. This table holds about 220,000 clones, around 80% found once. Material: peripheral blood. The receptors here all came from a young man with active or convalescent COVID-19.

V and J are TRBV6-4 and TRBJ2-3, with 14 bases aligning to TRBD2. The CDR3 runs 18 residues. Germline CDR1 is MRHNA and CDR2 is SNTAGT. V shed 5 bases, J shed 6 bases, and the junction held 13 bases outside the gene matches. CDR3 sequence: CASSPQKTSGGGSDTQYF. The CDR3 nucleotides read TGTGCCAGCAGTCCCCAAAAGACTAGCGGGGGGGGTTCGGATACGCAGTATTTT.

The genes are TRBV28 and TRBJ1-2; D gene ambiguous. CDR3 length: 13 amino acids. Deletions cut 5 bases from V and 5 bases from J, with 12 bases between. Germline CDR1 reads MDHEN; CDR2 reads SYDVKM. The CDR3 nucleotides read TGTGCCAGCAGTCCGACTCGCACTTATGGCTACACCTTC. Translation: CASSPTRTYGYTF.

The chain couples TRBV27 to TRBJ2-7; the match to TRBD1 covers 10 bases. Germline assignment: CDR1 MNHEY and CDR2 SMNVEV (reference sequence). Trimming took 2 bases from V and 8 from J; bases not matched to a gene: 6. The CDR3 runs to 14 residues. The CDR3, as DNA: TGTGCCAGCAGTTTAGTGGGACAGGGGTACCAGCAGTACTTC. Its protein is CASSLVGQGYQQYF.

The gene calls are TRBV15 and TRBJ2-1, with 7 bases fitting TRBD2. With V trimmed by 5 bases and J by 7 bases, 17 bases remained unmatched. CDR3 size: 17 residues. Germline CDR1 and CDR2: LNHNV and YYDKDF (reference sequence). The CDR3 loop reads CATSGENKAGRINEQFF. Written as DNA, the CDR3 is TGTGCCACCAGCGGGGAAAACAAAGCGGGGCGAATTAATGAGCAGTTCTTC.

The rearrangement joins TRBV6-6 to TRBJ2-7; D uncertain. The germline V gene encodes CDR1 MNHNY and CDR2 SVGAGI (reference sequence). The CDR3 loop spans 13 amino acids. Between the trimmed V and J ends, which lost 2 bases and 2 bases, there was a span of 7 bases. The CDR3 nucleotides are TGTGCCAGCAGTTACGGCCTAGCCTACGAGCAGTACTTC. It is translated as CASSYGLAYEQYF.

J is TRBJ2-7 and V is TRBV18, with 9 positions matching TRBD1. Per germline, CDR1 KGHSH and CDR2 LQKENI. J lost 5 bases, V lost 2 bases, and 16 bases had no gene match. This CDR3 comprises 18 residues. The CDR3 coding sequence is TGTGCCAGCTCACCAAAAAACCTCCCCTTGGGACAGGGAAACGAGCAGTACTTC. Protein: CASSPKNLPLGQGNEQYF.

V is TRBV4-3 and J is TRBJ2-1; D unresolved. Germline V CDR1 and CDR2: LGHNA, YSLEER. The V and J ends lost 0 bases and 0 bases respectively, with 9 bases between them. CDR3 length: 16 amino acids. CDR3 protein: CASSQDRSSSYNEQFF. The CDR3 nucleotides are TGCGCCAGCAGCCAAGATCGGAGCAGCTCCTACAATGAGCAGTTCTTC.

V is TRBV10-1 and J is TRBJ2-7, with 9 bases lining up with TRBD1. The CDR3 totals 14 residues. Germline V lookup: CDR1 WNHNN, CDR2 SYGVQD (reference sequence). V lost 6 bases, J lost 0 bases, and 3 bases stayed unmatched. CDR3 DNA sequence: TGCGCCAGCAGGGGACAGGGAATCTCCTACGAGCAGTACTTC. Residues: CASRGQGISYEQYF.

V and J are TRBV27 and TRBJ1-4, with D perhaps TRBD1 (5 bases). Germline V lookup: CDR1 MNHEY, CDR2 SMNVEV (reference sequence). V lost 6 bases to trimming and J lost 7 bases, with 15 bases between them. This CDR3 is 14 amino acids long. CDR3 region: CASSQWQGGEKLFF. The CDR3 region has the DNA TGTGCCAGCAGCCAGTGGCAGGGAGGTGAAAAACTGTTTTTT.

The V call is TRBV5-6, the J call TRBJ2-1, with D uncertain. The V end was cut by 2 bases, the J end by 5 bases, with 20 bases between. Germline CDR1 is SGHDT and CDR2 is YYEEEE. This CDR3 comprises 17 residues. DNA for the CDR3: TGTGCCAGCAGCTTTAGCCCTAGTAGACCCAAGCACAATGAGCAGTTCTTC. It yields the protein CASSFSPSRPKHNEQFF.

This chain joins TRBV2 and TRBJ2-7, with TRBD2 identical over 8 bases. The CDR3 consists of 14 residues. Germline V gene data show CDR1 as SNHLY and CDR2 as FYNNEI. V shed 4 bases, J shed 4 bases, and the junction held 6 bases outside the gene matches. The CDR3 DNA reads as TGTGCCAGCAGTGTGGCTAGCGGGCAGTACGAGCAGTACTTC. Translating gives CASSVASGQYEQYF.

The CDR3: CASSLNPGYEQYF. The CDR3, as DNA: TGTGCCAGCAGCTTAAACCCAGGCTACGAGCAGTACTTC. The chain joins TRBV7-3 to TRBJ2-7, with D uncertain. V lost 1 base and J 3 bases, leaving 7 bases between the germline ends. CDR1 and CDR2 (germline): SGHTA, FQGTGA. The CDR3 extends over 13 amino acids.

The CDR3 DNA sequence: TGTGCCAGCAGTCCGGGGGCCGGGGAGCTGTTTTTT. The encoded protein is CASSPGAGELFF. The rearrangement uses TRBV12-3 or TRBV12-4 and TRBJ2-2; a possible D gene is TRBD2 (6 bases). V lost 5 bases to trimming and J lost 6 bases, with 7 bases between them. The CDR3 sequence is 12 residues long.

This clone was recorded at least ten times. The chain combines TRBV6-4 with TRBJ2-3; D is perhaps TRBD2 (6 bases). CDR3 length: 15 amino acids. V was clipped by 2 bases and J by 0 bases, with 9 bases between them. Germline CDR1 reads MRHNA; CDR2 reads SNTAGT. The CDR3 sequence: CASSDGAGSTDTQYF. CDR3 bases: TGTGCCAGCAGTGACGGGGCGGGGAGCACAGATACGCAGTATTTT.

The chain recombines TRBV11-2 with TRBJ2-5; 8 nucleotides agree with TRBD2. The CDR3 sequence is 15 residues long. V trimming: 1 base; J trimming: 10 bases; junction bases outside the gene matches: 11. Germline CDR1 SGHAT, CDR2 FQNNGV. CDR3 DNA sequence: TGTGCCAGCAGCTTAGGATCGGCGGGGGGTATGGTCCAGTACTTC. It encodes CASSLGSAGGMVQYF.

The chain uses TRBV5-6 and TRBJ2-1; TRBD2 agrees at 9 bases. The trim removed 0 bases at V and 8 bases at J, leaving 9 bases unmatched. Germline V gene data show CDR1 as SGHDT and CDR2 as YYEEEE. The CDR3 loop spans 16 amino acids. CDR3 DNA: TGTGCCAGCAGCTTGGTTGGCGGGAGGGCCTATCATGAGCAGTTCTTC. It codes for CASSLVGGRAYHEQFF.

In this sample, this clone turned up once. The chain joins TRBV9 to TRBJ1-3; D is perhaps TRBD1 (5 bases). The CDR3 is 14 amino acids. The germline V gene encodes CDR1 SGDLS and CDR2 YYNGEE. Trimming pared 0 bases from V and 4 bases from J, leaving 8 bases between. The CDR3, as DNA: TGTGCCAGCAGCGTAGAGGGACTCGGAAACACCATATATTTT. Protein product: CASSVEGLGNTIYF.

This clone has only one observation. DNA of the CDR3: TGTGCCAGCAGCCGGCAGGGCACAAATTCACCCCTCCACTTT. Protein product: CASSRQGTNSPLHF. The chain has TRBV7-9 and TRBJ1-6; D possibly corresponds to TRBD1 (5 bases). The length of the CDR3 is 14 residues. Trimming cost V 5 bases and J 7 bases, with 12 bases left between them. In germline, CDR1 is SEHNR, CDR2 FQNEAQ (reference sequence).

This chain links TRBV24-1 with TRBJ2-1; TRBD2 matches 10 bases. Germline CDR1 reads KGHDR; CDR2 reads SFDVKD. The CDR3 length is 14 residues. The V segment lost 12 bases and the J segment 4 bases; nucleotides outside the gene matches: 8. CDR3 DNA: TGTGCCGCTGGAGCGGGAGGGTTATACAATGAGCAGTTCTTC. Translating gives CAAGAGGLYNEQFF.

V and J are TRBV2 and TRBJ1-3; unclear D gene. In germline, CDR1 is SNHLY, CDR2 FYNNEI. Trimming removed 1 base from V and 1 base from J, with 11 bases in between. The CDR3 length is 16 residues. The CDR3 DNA follows: TGTGCCAGCAGTGAAGACATACAGCTATCTGGAAACACCATATATTTT. It encodes CASSEDIQLSGNTIYF.

The rearrangement links TRBV7-6 to TRBJ1-3; D unresolved. Germline V lookup: CDR1 SGHVS, CDR2 FNYEAQ. The CDR3 sequence is 17 residues long. Trimming pared 1 base from V and 0 bases from J, leaving 13 bases between. The CDR3, as DNA: TGTGCCAGCAGCTTAGTTCCACTGGGGAGCTCTGGAAACACCATATATTTT. This encodes CASSLVPLGSSGNTIYF.

The chain employs TRBV7-9 and TRBJ2-7, with TRBD1 as a possible D gene (5 bases). Germline loops: CDR1 SEHNR, CDR2 FQNEAQ (reference sequence). Trimming shortened V by 1 base and J by 1 base, and 8 bases separated the two germline ends. This CDR3 spans 14 amino acids. For the CDR3, the DNA is TGTGCCAGCAGCTTAGGACAGCTATCCTACGAGCAGTACTTC. It is translated as CASSLGQLSYEQYF. The variable domain in full, with the rest retrieved from reference TRBV7-9 and TRBJ2-7, is DTGVSQNPRHKITKRGQNVTFRCDPISEHNRLYWYRQTLGQGPEFLTYFQNEAQLEKSRLLSDRFSAERPKGSFSTLEIQRTEQGDSAMYLCASSLGQLSYEQYFGPGTRLTVT.

The chain is built from TRBV20-1 and TRBJ2-1; D call uncertain. Deletions cut 6 bases from V and 3 bases from J, with 6 bases between. Germline CDR1 DFQATT, CDR2 SNEGSKA (reference sequence). CDR3 length equals 11 residues. This CDR3 is CSAQDYNEQFF. The DNA of the CDR3 is TGCAGTGCCCAGGACTACAATGAGCAGTTCTTC.

The chain joins TRBV12-2 to TRBJ1-4. TRBV12-2 is listed as a pseudogene. The CDR3 has 17 residues. CDR3 loop: CASRSHAGGPPWEKLFF. The CDR3 DNA follows: TGTGCAAGTCGCTCCCACGCCGGGGGGCCGCCGTGGGAAAAACTGTTTTTT.

This chain uses TRBV19 with TRBJ2-7, with 10 bases aligning to TRBD2. Looked up from germline, CDR1 is LNHDA and CDR2 is SQIVND (reference sequence). Trimming took 2 bases from V and 3 from J; bases not matched to a gene: 4. This CDR3 has 15 residues. The CDR3 loop reads CASSILAGVSYEQYF. CDR3 sequence (DNA): TGTGCCAGTAGTATACTAGCGGGGGTGAGCTACGAGCAGTACTTC.

The CDR3 loop is CASSPSLVTLSTDTQYF. The CDR3 coding sequence is TGTGCCAGCAGCCCGAGTCTCGTTACCCTTAGCACAGATACGCAGTATTTT. The chain recombines TRBV7-2 with TRBJ2-3; no clear D gene. The CDR3 is 17 amino acids. V shed 5 bases and J shed 0 bases, with 18 bases lying between them. Germline assignment: CDR1 SGHTA and CDR2 FQGNSA. The full variable domain, rest sourced from reference TRBV7-2 and TRBJ2-3, is GAGVSQSPSNKVTEKGKDVELRCDPISGHTALYWYRQSLGQGLEFLIYFQGNSAPDKSGLPSDRFSAERTGGSVSTLTIQRTQQEDSAVYLCASSPSLVTLSTDTQYFGPGTRLTVL.

The chain joins TRBV30 to TRBJ2-3; a possible D gene is TRBD1 (5 bases). CDR3 length equals 13 residues. Germline CDR1 GTSNPN, CDR2 SVGIG (reference sequence). V shed 6 bases and J shed 1 base, with 11 bases lying between them. The CDR3 coding sequence is TGTGCCTGTAGACAGCACCGCACAGATACGCAGTATTTT. This translates into CACRQHRTDTQYF.

CDR3 protein: CASSENTGANTEAFF. CDR3 DNA sequence: TGTGCCAGCAGTGAAAACACAGGGGCGAACACTGAAGCTTTCTTT. The genes are TRBV6-1 and TRBJ1-1; 7 bases map to TRBD1. The V gene's germline CDR1 is MNHNS and CDR2 SASEGT. The V and J ends lost 2 bases and 1 base, in that order; junction bases with no gene match: 4. There are 15 residues in the CDR3.

The V and J genes are TRBV5-4 and TRBJ2-7; 7 bases are a match to TRBD1. The CDR3 totals 12 residues. V was clipped by 4 bases and J by 3 bases; unmatched bases: 1. CDR1 and CDR2 (germline): SGHNT, YYREEE (reference sequence). This CDR3 reads CASSRDSYEQYF. The CDR3 DNA sequence: TGTGCCAGCAGCAGGGACAGCTACGAGCAGTACTTC.